This T cell receptor (beta chain) was sequenced during a study of T-cell memory formation after mild COVID-19. Study findings and constraints: Whether second-wave clones peaking at day 37 were SARS-CoV-2 specific went unconfirmed. Mainly CM and EM harbored the contracting CD4+ clones; mainly EMRA harbored the CD8+ ones. Pre-infection memory already had some responding clones, implying cross-reactive memory joined.

In the case of this clonotype: Its antigen remains unknown.

A single record per CDR3 protein comes from TCRdb applying MiXCR to the 5' RACE reads. There are a few hundred thousand distinct CDR3 sequences in the sample; 8% to 10% occur only once, and 20% to 25% lies in the top ten. This CDR3 is 12 amino acids long. Trimming removed 5 bases from V and 4 bases from J, with 9 bases in between. Germline V gives CDR1 SGHVT, CDR2 SQSDAQ. Material for sequencing was PBMCs or a T cell subset sorted from them (not recorded which). The receptor comes from a man aged 18-30 years who had mild COVID-19 (a few samples of this study predate the infection). Cell type and time point are not known. The rearrangement links TRBV7-4 to TRBJ2-7; D unresolved. The CDR3 region is CASSLIRYEQYV. The CDR3 region has the DNA TGTGCCAGCAGCCTTATTAGGTACGAGCAGTACGTC.